This T cell receptor (beta chain) derives from a study of blood T cell repertoires in COVID-19. Study background: From T cells, B-cell-depleted T cells, or PBMCs came the material, which was cDNA or gDNA.

Authors' processing steps: Estimation of nucleated cell counts relied on the amplification of reference gene primers. Produced via immunoSEQ multiplex PCR; TCRdb's table is partial and in-frame only. Clone size and the V and J calls come from that table; the DNA yielded D and trimming. This sample has over 120,000 clones, with roughly 81% found just once. The CDR3 consists of 13 residues. Germline V CDR1 and CDR2: SGHRS, YFSETQ. Trimming cost V 5 bases and J 3 bases, with 11 bases left between them. What was sequenced was peripheral blood. The TCR was taken from a human donor with acute or convalescent COVID-19. The donor label of this sample is uncertain. The chain recombines TRBV5-1 with TRBJ1-1; D is possibly TRBD1 (6 bases). CDR3 protein: CASRPDSYTEAFF. CDR3 bases: TGCGCCAGCAGGCCGGACAGTTACACTGAAGCTTTCTTT.